This T cell receptor (beta chain) came from a study of shared clonotypes between healthy human individuals. Clones were sequenced by immunoSEQ multiplex PCR, and TCRdb holds only the in-frame ones, with some missing. This sample has approximately 640,000 clones, with roughly 91% found just once. Trimming cost V 4 bases and J 3 bases, with 13 bases left between them. Germline V gene sequence: CDR1 LGHNA, CDR2 YSLEER. This CDR3 is 14 amino acids long. This sequence joins TRBV4-3 and TRBJ2-7; maybe TRBD2 (5 bases). The receptor's source is a man between 18 and 35 years old in good health. Some clones in this sample may be carry-over from other donors' samples. The sample consisted of memory CD8+ T cells from PBMCs. As to subset: CD45RO+ cells pooled with CCR7-negative TemRA cells. CDR3 coding DNA: TGCGCCAGCAGCCCGGGGAGAACCGGCTACGAGCAGTACTTC. Protein product: CASSPGRTGYEQYF.